This TCR beta chain was observed in a study of long-term antiretroviral therapy in people with HIV. Donors needed at least one pre-ART PBMC sample plus at least two post-ART samples. Researchers ran immunoSEQ v3.0 at survey level. Per sample, sequencing targeted roughly 35,000-55,000 T-cell genomes. TCRdb's copy holds only in-frame clones and misses some; the assay was immunoSEQ multiplex PCR. The sample shows 25,000 to 35,000 clones, over 85% of them seen only once. This TCR derives from a woman between 18 and 30 years old with HIV. The sample here was unsorted PBMCs, taken 1.8 years after starting antiretroviral therapy.

This chain's CDR3 is CASSQDRGREEAFF. The CDR3 DNA follows: TGCGCCAGCAGCCAAGATAGGGGTCGGGAGGAAGCTTTCTTT. V gene TRBV4-3 combines with J gene TRBJ1-1, with a possible D match to TRBD1 (5 bases). The germline CDR1 and CDR2 sequences are LGHNA and YSLEER. The CDR3 length is 14 residues. Trimming took off 0 bases at V and 8 bases at J, with 13 bases between the two ends.